Following are 23 T cell receptor beta chains from one sample sequenced in a study of blood T cell repertoires in COVID-19. The data were produced by immunoSEQ multiplex PCR, yet TCRdb's version contains in-frame clones alone and is incomplete. The sample consists of tens of thousands of clones, 75% to 90% of them appearing once. Specimen: peripheral blood. These receptors came from a woman aged 70-85 years with acute or convalescent COVID-19.

The chain is built from TRBV5-5 and TRBJ2-5; 11 nucleotides align to TRBD2. CDR1 is SGHKS, CDR2 YYEKEE, per germline (reference sequence). The junction had 2 bases not matched to a gene; V was cut back by 2 bases and J by 5 bases. The CDR3 sequence is 14 residues long. The CDR3 DNA is TGTGCCAGCAGCTTTAGCGGGGGGGCTGAGACCCAGTACTTC. Translating gives CASSFSGGAETQYF. The full variable domain, completed using reference TRBV5-5 and TRBJ2-5, is DAGVTQSPTHLIKTRGQQVTLRCSPISGHKSVSWYQQVLGQGPQFIFQYYEKEERGRGNFPDRFSARQFPNYSSELNVNALLLGDSALYLCASSFSGGAETQYFGPGTRLLVL.

This rearrangement joins TRBV28 to TRBJ2-1, with 9 positions matching TRBD2. The V and J ends lost 2 bases and 5 bases, in that order; junction bases with no gene match: 7. CDR1 MDHEN and CDR2 SYDVKM come from the germline V gene. CDR3 size: 16 residues. The DNA of the CDR3 is TGTGCCAGCAGTTTAATCGGGACTAGCTTAAACAATGAGCAGTTCTTC. Translating gives CASSLIGTSLNNEQFF.

The V call is TRBV19, the J call TRBJ2-3; D gene unclear. Germline V gene lookup returns CDR1 LNHDA and CDR2 SQIVND (reference sequence). This CDR3 spans 15 amino acids. V was trimmed by 5 bases and J by 3 bases, leaving 15 bases between them. The CDR3 reads CASSHIGVGTDTQYF. The CDR3 region has the DNA TGTGCCAGTAGTCATATAGGAGTTGGGACAGATACGCAGTATTTT.

CDR3 in DNA: TGTGCCAGCAGTGAATCCAGCGGGGGAACCGGGGAGCTGTTTTTT. This sequence encodes CASSESSGGTGELFF. J is TRBJ2-2 and V is TRBV2, with TRBD2 identical over 8 bases. J lost 5 bases, V lost 2 bases, and 4 bases had no gene match. Germline V gives CDR1 SNHLY, CDR2 FYNNEI. This CDR3 region has 15 residues.

By sample share, this clone is medium-sized (0.01 to 0.1%). The chain uses TRBV5-1 and TRBJ2-5, with 8 bases fitting TRBD2. The germline gives CDR1 SGHRS, CDR2 YFSETQ. The CDR3 spans 16 residues. The V segment lost 0 bases and the J segment 1 base; nucleotides outside the gene matches: 5. CDR3 protein: CASSLESSGAQETQYF. In DNA form, the CDR3 reads TGCGCCAGCAGCTTGGAGAGTAGCGGGGCCCAAGAGACCCAGTACTTC. The full variable domain, in which reference TRBV5-1 and TRBJ2-5 provide the parts outside the CDR3, is KAGVTQTPRYLIKTRGQQVTLSCSPISGHRSVSWYQQTPGQGLQFLFEYFSETQRNKGNFPGRFSGRQFSNSRSEMNVSTLELGDSALYLCASSLESSGAQETQYFGPGTRLLVL.

This clone was recorded once. The chain links TRBV10-3 to TRBJ2-5, with 7 bases fitting TRBD2. The ends lost 10 bases at V and 0 bases at J; junction bases unmatched: 8. Germline lookup yields CDR1 ENHRY and CDR2 SYGVKD. The CDR3 is 14 residues long. The CDR3 loop is CATAWGGDQETQYF. The CDR3 region has the DNA TGTGCCACCGCATGGGGGGGGGACCAAGAGACCCAGTACTTC.

This clone was recorded only once. The genes are TRBV29-1 and TRBJ2-4, with D possibly being TRBD1 (7 bases). The CDR3 runs 15 residues. Germline assignment: CDR1 SQVTM and CDR2 ANQGSEA. V dropped 7 bases and J dropped 1 base, with 17 bases sitting between them. This chain's CDR3 is CSGMEGAGAKNIQYF. CDR3 nucleotides: TGCAGCGGAATGGAGGGGGCGGGGGCCAAAAACATTCAGTACTTC.

V usage is TRBV6-2 or TRBV6-3 and J usage is TRBJ2-7; 9 bases map to TRBD1. Per germline, CDR1 MNHEY and CDR2 SVGEGT. Trimming at V came to 3 bases and at J to 5 bases, leaving 11 bases not matched to a gene. This CDR3 comprises 16 residues. The CDR3: CASSYYRSDRGHEQYF. CDR3 nucleotide sequence: TGTGCCAGCAGTTATTACCGCTCGGACAGGGGCCACGAGCAGTACTTC.

By sample share, this clone is medium-sized. The CDR3 loop reads CASSRSAGNKGGFNNEQFF. The DNA for the CDR3 is TGTGCCAGCAGCCGATCAGCGGGAAACAAAGGGGGTTTCAACAATGAGCAGTTCTTC. The chain carries TRBV13 and TRBJ2-1, with D maybe TRBD2 (7 bases). Trimming removed 5 bases at V and 5 bases at J, with 28 bases between. The germline gives CDR1 PRHDT, CDR2 FYEKMQ (reference sequence). The CDR3 covers 19 residues.

The rearrangement links TRBV3-1 (or the pseudogene TRBV3-2) to TRBJ2-5; D uncertain. Germline CDR1 and CDR2: LGHDT and YNNKEL (reference sequence). The CDR3 extends over 15 amino acids. V was cut by 1 base and J by 2 bases, with 11 bases left in between. CDR3 nucleotides: TGTGCCAGCAGCCAAGGTGTGGGCAGTCAAGAGACCCAGTACTTC. It codes for CASSQGVGSQETQYF.

V is TRBV18 and J is TRBJ1-1, with 9 bases aligning to TRBD1. Germline V CDR1 and CDR2: KGHSH, LQKENI. The CDR3 loop spans 15 amino acids. V lost 4 bases to trimming and J lost 1 base; unmatched junction nucleotides: 4. CDR3 sequence reads: CASSRGQGSNTEAFF. The CDR3 bases are TGTGCCAGCTCACGAGGACAGGGGTCGAACACTGAAGCTTTCTTT.

V and J are TRBV10-2 and TRBJ2-7; D may be TRBD1 (5 bases). The V gene lost 2 bases and the J gene lost 1 base, with 18 bases spanning the gap. Germline values: CDR1 WSHSY, CDR2 SAAADI. The length of the CDR3 is 17 residues. CDR3 sequence reads: CASSEGWVDIRSYEQYF. Here the CDR3 DNA reads TGCGCCAGCAGTGAGGGGTGGGTGGACATCCGTTCCTACGAGCAGTACTTC.

The chain recombines TRBV11-2 with TRBJ2-7; 8 nucleotides match TRBD1. The CDR3 is 14 residues long. V lost 4 bases, J lost 2 bases, and 4 bases stayed unmatched. CDR1 and CDR2 from the germline V gene are SGHAT and FQNNGV. CDR3 nucleotide sequence: TGTGCCAGCAGCTCCCTACAGGGGGCCTACGAGCAGTACTTC. Protein product: CASSSLQGAYEQYF. Supplemented by reference TRBV11-2 and TRBJ2-7, the full variable domain reads EAGVAQSPRYKIIEKRQSVAFWCNPISGHATLYWYQQILGQGPKLLIQFQNNGVVDDSQLPKDRFSAERLKGVDSTLKIQPAKLEDSAVYLCASSSLQGAYEQYFGPGTRLTVT.

The sample holds a few counts of this clone. This sequence joins TRBV9 and TRBJ2-3, with TRBD2 matching over 9 bases. Unmatched junction bases numbered 3, after V lost 0 bases and J lost 1 base. The CDR3 totals 16 residues. Germline-derived CDR1 and CDR2 are SGDLS and YYNGEE. The CDR3 is CASSVGAGGRTDTQYF. The DNA of the CDR3 is TGTGCCAGCAGCGTAGGAGCGGGAGGTCGCACAGATACGCAGTATTTT.

The chain joins TRBV5-1 to TRBJ2-3, with 9 bases lining up with TRBD1. V lost 0 bases, J lost 2 bases, and 4 bases stayed unmatched. CDR3 length equals 16 residues. Germline CDR1 is SGHRS and CDR2 is YFSETQ. For the CDR3, the DNA is TGCGCCAGCAGCTTGGAGGGGACAGGGTTCACAGATACGCAGTATTTT. It translates to CASSLEGTGFTDTQYF.

The genes are TRBV6-2 or TRBV6-3 and TRBJ2-3; TRBD2 matches at 8 bases. Unmatched junction bases numbered 10, after V lost 4 bases and J lost 7 bases. This CDR3 comprises 15 residues. CDR1 MNHEY and CDR2 SVGEGT come from the germline V gene. The CDR3 loop reads CASSFPSGRSNTQYF. CDR3 in DNA: TGTGCCAGCAGTTTCCCGAGCGGGAGATCGAATACGCAGTATTTT.

The chain combines TRBV13 with TRBJ2-7, with 12 bases lining up with TRBD1. The CDR3 has 17 amino acids. The V and J ends lost 0 bases and 4 bases, in that order; junction bases with no gene match: 7. Per germline, CDR1 PRHDT and CDR2 FYEKMQ (reference sequence). As DNA, the CDR3 is TGTGCCAGCAGCTTAGGGTCGGGGACAGGGGGCGGGTACGAGCAGTACTTC. The encoded protein is CASSLGSGTGGGYEQYF.

The chain uses TRBV6-1 and TRBJ2-3; TRBD2 matches 11 bases. The CDR3 runs to 17 residues. J gave up 0 bases and V 2 bases, and 4 bases lay outside the gene matches. Germline CDR1 reads MNHNS; CDR2 reads SASEGT. CDR3 loop: CASSELAGGTSTDTQYF. The CDR3 coding sequence is TGTGCCAGCAGTGAACTAGCGGGGGGCACTAGCACAGATACGCAGTATTTT.

This rearrangement joins TRBV2 to TRBJ1-1; 7 positions agree with TRBD1. The CDR3 totals 12 residues. Germline V CDR1 and CDR2: SNHLY, FYNNEI. V lost 5 bases to trimming and J lost 10 bases; unmatched junction nucleotides: 7. CDR3 coding DNA: TGTGCCAGCAGTCAGACAGGGAAGAGAGCTTTCTTT. It specifies CASSQTGKRAFF.

This clone was found a few times. The chain links TRBV6-2 or TRBV6-3 to TRBJ2-5, with a tentative D call TRBD2 (6 bases). Germline CDR1 is MNHEY and CDR2 is SVGEGT. Trimming took off 5 bases at V and 0 bases at J, with 16 bases between the two ends. CDR3 size: 16 residues. The chain's CDR3 is CASSPVAGWYQETQYF. CDR3 sequence (DNA): TGTGCCAGCAGTCCCGTTGCGGGGTGGTACCAAGAGACCCAGTACTTC.

The chain couples TRBV6-5 to TRBJ1-1; D remains ambiguous. The V gene's germline CDR1 is MNHEY and CDR2 SVGAGI. The CDR3 is made up of 14 amino acids. The V end was cut by 5 bases, the J end by 1 base, with 11 bases between. The CDR3 sequence: CASSPGRRNTEAFF. CDR3 bases: TGTGCCAGCAGTCCGGGAAGACGGAACACTGAAGCTTTCTTT.

The chain is built from TRBV12-3 or TRBV12-4 and TRBJ1-2; D is possibly TRBD1 (5 bases). CDR3 length: 13 amino acids. V was pared by 7 bases and J by 4 bases, with 13 bases between. The CDR3 loop is CASNPTGVYGYTF. The DNA for the CDR3 is TGTGCCAGCAATCCTACGGGGGTCTATGGCTACACCTTC.

This chain links TRBV12-5 with TRBJ2-7; 7 bases are a match to TRBD2. The CDR3 spans 12 residues. Germline V lookup: CDR1 LGHNT, CDR2 FRNRAP. The junction had 1 base not matched to a gene; V was cut back by 1 base and J by 7 bases. CDR3 amino acids: CASGLEAGEQYF. The DNA of the CDR3 is TGTGCTAGTGGTTTGGAAGCGGGGGAGCAGTACTTC.